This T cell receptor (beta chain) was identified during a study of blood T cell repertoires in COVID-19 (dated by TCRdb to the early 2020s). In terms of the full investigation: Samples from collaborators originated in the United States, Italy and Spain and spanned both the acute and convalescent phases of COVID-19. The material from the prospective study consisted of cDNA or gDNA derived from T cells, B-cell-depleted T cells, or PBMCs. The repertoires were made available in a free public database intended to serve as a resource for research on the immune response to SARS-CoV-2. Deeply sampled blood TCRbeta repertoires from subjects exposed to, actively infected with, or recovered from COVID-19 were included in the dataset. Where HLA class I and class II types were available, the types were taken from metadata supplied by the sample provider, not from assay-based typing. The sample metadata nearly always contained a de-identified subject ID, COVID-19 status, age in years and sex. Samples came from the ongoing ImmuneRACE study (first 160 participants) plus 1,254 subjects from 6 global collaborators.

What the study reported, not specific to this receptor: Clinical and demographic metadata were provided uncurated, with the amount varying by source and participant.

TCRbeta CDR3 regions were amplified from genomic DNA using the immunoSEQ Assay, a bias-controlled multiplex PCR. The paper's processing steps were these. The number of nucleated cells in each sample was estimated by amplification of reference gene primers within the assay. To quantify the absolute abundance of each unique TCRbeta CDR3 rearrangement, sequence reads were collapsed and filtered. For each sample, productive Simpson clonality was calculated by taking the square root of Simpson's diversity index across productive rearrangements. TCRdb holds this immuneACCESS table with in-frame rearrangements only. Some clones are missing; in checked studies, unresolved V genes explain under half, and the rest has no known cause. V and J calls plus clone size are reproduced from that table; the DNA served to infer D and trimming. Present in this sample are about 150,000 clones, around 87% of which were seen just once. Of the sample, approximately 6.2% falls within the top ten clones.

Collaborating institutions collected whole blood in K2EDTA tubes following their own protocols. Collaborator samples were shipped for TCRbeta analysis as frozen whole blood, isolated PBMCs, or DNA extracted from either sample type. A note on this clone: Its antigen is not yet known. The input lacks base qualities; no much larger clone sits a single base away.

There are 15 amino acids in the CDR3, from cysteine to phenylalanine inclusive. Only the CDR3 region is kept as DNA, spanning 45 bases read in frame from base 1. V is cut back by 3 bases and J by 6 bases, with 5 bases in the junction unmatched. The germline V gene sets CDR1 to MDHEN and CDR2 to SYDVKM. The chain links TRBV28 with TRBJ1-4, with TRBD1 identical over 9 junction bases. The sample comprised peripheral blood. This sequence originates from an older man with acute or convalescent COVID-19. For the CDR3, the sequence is CASSFGTGWDEKLFF. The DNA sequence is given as TGTGCCAGCAGTTTCGGGACAGGGTGGGATGAAAAACTGTTTTTT.